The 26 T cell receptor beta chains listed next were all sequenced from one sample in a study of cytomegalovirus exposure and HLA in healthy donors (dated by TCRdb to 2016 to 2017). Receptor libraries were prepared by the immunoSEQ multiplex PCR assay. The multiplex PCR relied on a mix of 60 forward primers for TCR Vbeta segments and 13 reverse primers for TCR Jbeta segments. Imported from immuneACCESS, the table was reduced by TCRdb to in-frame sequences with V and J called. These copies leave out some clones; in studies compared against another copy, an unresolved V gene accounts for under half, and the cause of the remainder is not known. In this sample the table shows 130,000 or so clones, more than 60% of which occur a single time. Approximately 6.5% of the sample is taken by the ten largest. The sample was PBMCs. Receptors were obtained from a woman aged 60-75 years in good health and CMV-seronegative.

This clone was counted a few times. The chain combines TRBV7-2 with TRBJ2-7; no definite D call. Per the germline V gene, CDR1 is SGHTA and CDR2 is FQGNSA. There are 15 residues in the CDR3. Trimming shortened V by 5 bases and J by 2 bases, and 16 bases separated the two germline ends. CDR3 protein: CASSDRRSNPYEQYF. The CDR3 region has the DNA TGTGCCAGCAGCGACCGTCGGAGTAACCCCTACGAGCAGTACTTC.

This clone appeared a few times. CDR3 protein: CASSLSGSQSVETQYF. CDR3 sequence (DNA): TGCGCCAGCAGCCTTTCGGGGAGCCAAAGTGTGGAGACCCAGTACTTC. The chain links TRBV5-1 to TRBJ2-5; TRBD2 is a possible D gene (5 bases). This CDR3 spans 16 amino acids. The germline V and J ends were trimmed by 4 bases and 5 bases, with 21 bases remaining between them. The germline CDR1 and CDR2 sequences are SGHRS and YFSETQ.

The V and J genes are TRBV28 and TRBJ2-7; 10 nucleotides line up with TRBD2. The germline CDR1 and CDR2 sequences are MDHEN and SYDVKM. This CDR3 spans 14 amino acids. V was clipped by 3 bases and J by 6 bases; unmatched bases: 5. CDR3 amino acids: CASSLPGLAREQYF. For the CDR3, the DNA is TGTGCCAGCAGTTTGCCGGGACTAGCGCGCGAGCAGTACTTC.

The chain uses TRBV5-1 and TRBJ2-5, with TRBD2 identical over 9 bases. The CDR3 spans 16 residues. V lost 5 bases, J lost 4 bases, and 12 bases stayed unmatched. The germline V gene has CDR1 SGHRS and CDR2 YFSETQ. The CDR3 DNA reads TGCGCCAGCAGAAGGGAAGCGGGAGGACTTTTAGAGACCCAGTACTTC. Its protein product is CASRREAGGLLETQYF.

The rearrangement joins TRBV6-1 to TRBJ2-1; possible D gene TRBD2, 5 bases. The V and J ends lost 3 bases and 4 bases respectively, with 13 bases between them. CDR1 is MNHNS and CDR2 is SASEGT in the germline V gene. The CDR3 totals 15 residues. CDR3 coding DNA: TGTGCCAGCAGTGAGGGGTGGGGAGATTACAATGAGCAGTTCTTC. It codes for CASSEGWGDYNEQFF.

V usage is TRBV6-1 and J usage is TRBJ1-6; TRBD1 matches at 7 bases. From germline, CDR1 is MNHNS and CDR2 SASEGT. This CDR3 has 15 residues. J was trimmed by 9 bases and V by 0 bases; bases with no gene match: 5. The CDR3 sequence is CASSEARGGSSPLHF. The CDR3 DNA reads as TGTGCCAGCAGTGAAGCGAGAGGGGGCAGTTCACCCCTCCACTTT.

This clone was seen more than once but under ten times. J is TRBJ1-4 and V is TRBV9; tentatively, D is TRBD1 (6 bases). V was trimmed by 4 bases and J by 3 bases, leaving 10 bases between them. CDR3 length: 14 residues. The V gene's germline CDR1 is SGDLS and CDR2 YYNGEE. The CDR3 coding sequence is TGTGCCAGCAGCTCACAGGGAGCTAATGAAAAACTGTTTTTT. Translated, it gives CASSSQGANEKLFF.

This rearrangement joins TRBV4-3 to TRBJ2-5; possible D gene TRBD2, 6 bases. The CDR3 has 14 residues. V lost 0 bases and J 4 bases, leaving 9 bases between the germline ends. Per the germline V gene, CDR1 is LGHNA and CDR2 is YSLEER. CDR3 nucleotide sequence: TGCGCCAGCAGCCAAGACATGGGGGGAGAGACCCAGTACTTC. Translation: CASSQDMGGETQYF.

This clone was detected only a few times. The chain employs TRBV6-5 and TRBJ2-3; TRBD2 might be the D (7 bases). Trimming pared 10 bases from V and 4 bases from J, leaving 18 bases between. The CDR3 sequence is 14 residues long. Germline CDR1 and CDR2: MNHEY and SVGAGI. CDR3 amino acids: CATHRGAGADTQYF. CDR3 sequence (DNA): TGTGCCACCCACCGGGGGGCCGGGGCAGATACGCAGTATTTT.

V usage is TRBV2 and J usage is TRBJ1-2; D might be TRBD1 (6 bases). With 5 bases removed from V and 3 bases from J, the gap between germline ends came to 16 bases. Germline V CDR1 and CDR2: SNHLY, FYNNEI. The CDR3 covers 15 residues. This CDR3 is CASSPVRGADYGYTF. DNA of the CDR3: TGTGCCAGCAGTCCTGTCCGGGGGGCGGACTATGGCTACACCTTC. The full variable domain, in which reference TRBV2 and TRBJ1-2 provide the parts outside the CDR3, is EPEVTQTPSHQVTQMGQEVILRCVPISNHLYFYWYRQILGQKVEFLVSFYNNEISEKSEIFDDQFSVERPDGSNFTLKIRSTKLEDSAMYFCASSPVRGADYGYTFGSGTRLTVV.

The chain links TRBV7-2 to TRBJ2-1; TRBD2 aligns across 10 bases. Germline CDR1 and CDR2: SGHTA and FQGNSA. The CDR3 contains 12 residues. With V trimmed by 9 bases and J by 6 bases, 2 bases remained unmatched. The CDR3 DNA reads TGTGCCAGTACTAGCGGGGTCAATGAGCAGTTCTTC. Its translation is CASTSGVNEQFF.

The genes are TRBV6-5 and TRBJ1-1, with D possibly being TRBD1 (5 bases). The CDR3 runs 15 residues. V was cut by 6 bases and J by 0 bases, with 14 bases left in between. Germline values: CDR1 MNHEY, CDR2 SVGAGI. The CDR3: CASRGGILLNTEAFF. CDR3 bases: TGTGCCAGCAGGGGGGGGATTCTATTGAACACTGAAGCTTTCTTT.

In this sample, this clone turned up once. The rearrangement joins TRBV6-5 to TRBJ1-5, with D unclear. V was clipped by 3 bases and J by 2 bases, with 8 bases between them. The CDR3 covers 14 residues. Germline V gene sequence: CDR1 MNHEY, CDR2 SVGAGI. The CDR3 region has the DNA TGTGCCAGCAGTTATCTCCCAGGCAATCAGCCCCAGCATTTT. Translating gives CASSYLPGNQPQHF.

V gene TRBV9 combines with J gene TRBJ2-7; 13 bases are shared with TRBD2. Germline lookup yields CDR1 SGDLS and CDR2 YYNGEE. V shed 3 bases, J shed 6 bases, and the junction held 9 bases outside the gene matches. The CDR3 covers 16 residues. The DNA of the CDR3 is TGTGCCAGCAGCGCTGGGACTAGCGGGACAAGGTCCGAGCAGTACTTC. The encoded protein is CASSAGTSGTRSEQYF.

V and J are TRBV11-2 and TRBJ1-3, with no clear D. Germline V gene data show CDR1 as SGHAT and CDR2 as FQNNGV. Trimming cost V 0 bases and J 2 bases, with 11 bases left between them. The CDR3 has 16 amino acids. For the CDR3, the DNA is TGTGCCAGCAGCTTAGATCCCAGGTCACCTGGAAACACCATATATTTT. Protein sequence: CASSLDPRSPGNTIYF.

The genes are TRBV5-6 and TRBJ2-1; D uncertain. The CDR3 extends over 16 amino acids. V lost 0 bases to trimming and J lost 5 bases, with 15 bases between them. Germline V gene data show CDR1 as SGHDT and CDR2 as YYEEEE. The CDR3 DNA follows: TGTGCCAGCAGCTTGGAGTTGAGGCCGCCCAACAATGAGCAGTTCTTC. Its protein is CASSLELRPPNNEQFF. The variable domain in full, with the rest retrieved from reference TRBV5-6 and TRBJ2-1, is DAGVTQSPTHLIKTRGQQVTLRCSPKSGHDTVSWYQQALGQGPQFIFQYYEEEERQRGNFPDRFSGHQFPNYSSELNVNALLLGDSALYLCASSLELRPPNNEQFFGPGTRLTVL.

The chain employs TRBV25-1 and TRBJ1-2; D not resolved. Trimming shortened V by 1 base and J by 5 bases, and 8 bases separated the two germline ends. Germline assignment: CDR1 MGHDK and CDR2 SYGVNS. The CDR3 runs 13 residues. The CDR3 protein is CASSEFGQYGYTF. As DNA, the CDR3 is TGTGCCAGCAGTGAATTTGGGCAGTATGGCTACACCTTC.

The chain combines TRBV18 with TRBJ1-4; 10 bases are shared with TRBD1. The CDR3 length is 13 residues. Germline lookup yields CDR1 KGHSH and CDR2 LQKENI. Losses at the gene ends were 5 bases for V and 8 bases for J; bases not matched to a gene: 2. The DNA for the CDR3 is TGTGCCAGCTCAAGGGACAGGGGCGAAAAACTGTTTTTT. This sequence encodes CASSRDRGEKLFF.

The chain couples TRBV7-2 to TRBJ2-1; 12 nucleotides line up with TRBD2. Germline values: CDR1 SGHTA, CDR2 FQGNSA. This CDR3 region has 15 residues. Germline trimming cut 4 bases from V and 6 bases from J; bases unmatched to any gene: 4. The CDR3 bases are TGTGCCAGCAGCTGGACTAGCGGGGCGCCCAATGAGCAGTTCTTC. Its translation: CASSWTSGAPNEQFF.

CDR3 sequence reads: CASSLGTGTGELFF. CDR3 nucleotide sequence: TGTGCCAGCAGCCTTGGGACAGGCACCGGGGAGCTGTTTTTT. The genes are TRBV5-6 and TRBJ2-2; 8 bases map to TRBD1. The CDR3 sequence is 14 residues long. Germline CDR1 reads SGHDT; CDR2 reads YYEEEE. The V gene end was trimmed by 4 bases and the J gene end by 4 bases; junction bases not matched to a gene: 3.

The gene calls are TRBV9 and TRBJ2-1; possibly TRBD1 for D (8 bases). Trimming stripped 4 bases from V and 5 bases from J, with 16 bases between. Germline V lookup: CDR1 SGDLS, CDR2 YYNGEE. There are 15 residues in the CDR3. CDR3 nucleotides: TGTGCCAGCAGCTATGGACAGGGAGGGGACAATGAGCAGTTCTTC. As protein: CASSYGQGGDNEQFF.

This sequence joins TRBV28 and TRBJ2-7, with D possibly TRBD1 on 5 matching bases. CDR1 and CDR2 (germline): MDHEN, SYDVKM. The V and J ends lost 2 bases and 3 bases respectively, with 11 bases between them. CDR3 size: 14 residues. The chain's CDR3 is CASSLNGALYEQYF. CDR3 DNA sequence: TGTGCCAGCAGTTTAAATGGGGCACTCTACGAGCAGTACTTC.

DNA of the CDR3: TGTGCCAGCAGCCCGGGACTAGCGGGGGCTGAGACCCAGTACTTC. It translates to CASSPGLAGAETQYF. This chain uses TRBV5-5 with TRBJ2-5; 14 bases fit TRBD2. The V segment lost 4 bases and the J segment 5 bases; nucleotides outside the gene matches: 4. Germline assignment: CDR1 SGHKS and CDR2 YYEKEE (reference sequence). The CDR3 is 15 amino acids.

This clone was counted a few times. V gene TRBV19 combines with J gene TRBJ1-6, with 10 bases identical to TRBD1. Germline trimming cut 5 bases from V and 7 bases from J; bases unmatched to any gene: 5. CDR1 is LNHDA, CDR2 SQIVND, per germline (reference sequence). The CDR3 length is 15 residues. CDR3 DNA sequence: TGTGCCAGTAGTCCTCGGACAGGGGGGAATTCACCCCTCCACTTT. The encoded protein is CASSPRTGGNSPLHF.

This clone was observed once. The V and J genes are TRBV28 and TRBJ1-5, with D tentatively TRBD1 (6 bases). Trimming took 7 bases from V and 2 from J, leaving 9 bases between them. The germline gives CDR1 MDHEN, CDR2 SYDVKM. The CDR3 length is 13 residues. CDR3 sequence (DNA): TGTGCCAGCAAGGCAGGGGGCAATCAGCCCCAGCATTTT. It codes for CASKAGGNQPQHF.

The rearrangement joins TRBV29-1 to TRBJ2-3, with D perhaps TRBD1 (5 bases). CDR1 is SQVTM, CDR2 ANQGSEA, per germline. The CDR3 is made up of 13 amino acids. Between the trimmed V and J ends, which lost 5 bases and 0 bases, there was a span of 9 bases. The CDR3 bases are TGCAGCGTTAAGACAGTAAGCACAGATACGCAGTATTTT. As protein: CSVKTVSTDTQYF.